This T cell receptor (beta chain) was sequenced during a study of shared clonotypes between healthy human individuals. Trimming cost V 5 bases and J 6 bases; bases outside gene matches: 9. The CDR3 totals 16 residues. Per germline, CDR1 SGHTA and CDR2 FQGTGA. Study-wide findings and caveats: Roughly 5% of naive CD4 clonotypes were common to four donors. Collection of samples was limited to blood; tissue repertoires likely differ. Non-shared clonotypes had lower generation probabilities than those shared by all four donors.

Using about 220 ng DNA, about 29,000 T cell genomes, the sorted-subset replicate PCRs were run. Profiling relied on immunoSEQ multiplex PCR, and the TCRdb table lists in-frame clones only, not all of them. Among 2 million to 2.5 million clones listed, about 90% were seen once. A remark on this clone: No antigen is known for it.

Sample: naive CD4+ T cells from PBMCs. As for subset: CD45RA+ positively selected. The clonotype originates from a man younger than 35 in good health. Some clones in this sample may be carry-over from other donors' samples. The gene calls are TRBV7-3 and TRBJ2-3; 12 nucleotides match TRBD2. The CDR3, as DNA: TGTGCCAGCAGCGTCCTAGCGGGAGGGCCCGTGGATACGCAGTATTTT. Protein: CASSVLAGGPVDTQYF.